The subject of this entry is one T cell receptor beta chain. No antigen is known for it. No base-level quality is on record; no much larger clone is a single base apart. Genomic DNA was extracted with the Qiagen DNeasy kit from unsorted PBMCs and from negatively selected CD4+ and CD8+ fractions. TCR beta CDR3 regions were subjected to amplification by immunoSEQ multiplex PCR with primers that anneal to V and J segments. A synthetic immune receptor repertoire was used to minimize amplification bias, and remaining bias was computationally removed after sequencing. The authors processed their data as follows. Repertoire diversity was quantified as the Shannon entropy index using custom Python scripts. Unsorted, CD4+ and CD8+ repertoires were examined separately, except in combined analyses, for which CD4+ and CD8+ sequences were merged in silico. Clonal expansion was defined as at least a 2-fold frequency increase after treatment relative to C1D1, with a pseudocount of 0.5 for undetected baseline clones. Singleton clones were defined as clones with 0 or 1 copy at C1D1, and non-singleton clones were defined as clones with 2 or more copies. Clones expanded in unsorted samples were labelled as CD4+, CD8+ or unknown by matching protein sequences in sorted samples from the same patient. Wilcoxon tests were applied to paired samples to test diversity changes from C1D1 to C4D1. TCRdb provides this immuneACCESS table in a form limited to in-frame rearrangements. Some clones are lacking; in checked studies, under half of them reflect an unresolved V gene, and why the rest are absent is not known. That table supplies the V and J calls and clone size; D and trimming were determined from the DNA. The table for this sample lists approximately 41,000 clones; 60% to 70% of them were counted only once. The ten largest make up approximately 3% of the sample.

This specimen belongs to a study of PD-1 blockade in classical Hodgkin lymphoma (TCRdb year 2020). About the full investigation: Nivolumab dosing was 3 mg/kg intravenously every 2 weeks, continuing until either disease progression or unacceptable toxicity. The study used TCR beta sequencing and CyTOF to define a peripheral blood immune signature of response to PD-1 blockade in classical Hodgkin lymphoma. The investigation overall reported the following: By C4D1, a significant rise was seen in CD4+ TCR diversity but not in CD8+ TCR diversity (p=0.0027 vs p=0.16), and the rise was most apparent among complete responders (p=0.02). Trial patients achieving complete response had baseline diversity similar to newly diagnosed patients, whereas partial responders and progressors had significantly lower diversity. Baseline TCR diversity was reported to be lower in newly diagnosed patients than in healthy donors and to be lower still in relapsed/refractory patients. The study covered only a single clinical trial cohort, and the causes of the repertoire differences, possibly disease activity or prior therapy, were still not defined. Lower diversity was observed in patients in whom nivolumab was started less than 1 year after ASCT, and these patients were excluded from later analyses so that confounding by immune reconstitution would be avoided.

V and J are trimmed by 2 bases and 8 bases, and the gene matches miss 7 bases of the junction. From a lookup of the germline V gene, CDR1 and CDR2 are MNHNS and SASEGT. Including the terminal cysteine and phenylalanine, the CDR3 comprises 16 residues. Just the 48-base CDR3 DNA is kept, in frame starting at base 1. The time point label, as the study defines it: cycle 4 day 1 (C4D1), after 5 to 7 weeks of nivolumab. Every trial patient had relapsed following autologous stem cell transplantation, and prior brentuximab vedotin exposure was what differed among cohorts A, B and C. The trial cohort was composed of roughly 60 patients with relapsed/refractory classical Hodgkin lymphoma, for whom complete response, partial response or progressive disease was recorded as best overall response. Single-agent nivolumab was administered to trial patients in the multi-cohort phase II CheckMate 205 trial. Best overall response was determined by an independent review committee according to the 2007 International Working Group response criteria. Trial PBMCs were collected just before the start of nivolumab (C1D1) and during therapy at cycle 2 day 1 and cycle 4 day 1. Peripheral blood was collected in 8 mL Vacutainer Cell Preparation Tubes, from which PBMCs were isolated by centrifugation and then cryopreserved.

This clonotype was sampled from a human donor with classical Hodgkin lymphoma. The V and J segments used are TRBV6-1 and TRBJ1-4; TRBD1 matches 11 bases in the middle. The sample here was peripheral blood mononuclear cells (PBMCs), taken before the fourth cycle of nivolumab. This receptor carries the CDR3 CASSEWDRGTSEKLFF. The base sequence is TGTGCCAGCAGTGAATGGGACAGGGGGACCAGCGAAAAACTGTTTTTT.